Following are 25 T cell receptor beta chains from one sample sequenced in a study of blood T cell repertoires in COVID-19. Generated by immunoSEQ multiplex PCR, the TCRdb table keeps only in-frame clones and is missing some. The sample lists approximately 350,000 clones; approximately 88% were seen once. Sequenced: peripheral blood. The receptors shown here come from a middle-aged man with acute or convalescent COVID-19.

The chain joins TRBV2 to TRBJ1-2; possible D gene TRBD1, 6 bases. V dropped 11 bases and J dropped 1 base, with 17 bases sitting between them. Germline assignment: CDR1 SNHLY and CDR2 FYNNEI. The CDR3 runs to 14 residues. CDR3 coding DNA: TGTGCCGGAACCGTTAACAGGGTTAACTATGGCTACACCTTC. Residues: CAGTVNRVNYGYTF.

The chain combines TRBV10-3 with TRBJ1-1, with a weak D call TRBD1 (6 bases). V shed 3 bases and J shed 0 bases, with 11 bases lying between them. The CDR3 is 15 residues long. The germline gives CDR1 ENHRY, CDR2 SYGVKD. The CDR3 here is CAISDHRELNTEAFF. In DNA form, the CDR3 reads TGTGCCATCAGTGACCACAGGGAGCTGAACACTGAAGCTTTCTTT.

CDR3 in amino acids: CASSAGTSTDTQYF. DNA of the CDR3: TGCGCCAGCAGCGCGGGGACTAGCACAGATACGCAGTATTTT. The chain uses TRBV5-1 and TRBJ2-3; possible D gene TRBD2, 6 bases. The germline V gene encodes CDR1 SGHRS and CDR2 YFSETQ. V dropped 4 bases and J dropped 0 bases, with 9 bases sitting between them. This CDR3 spans 14 amino acids.

The chain carries TRBV19 and TRBJ1-3; TRBD1 matches 7 bases. This CDR3 has 15 residues. Germline-derived CDR1 and CDR2 are LNHDA and SQIVND (reference sequence). V lost 7 bases and J lost 0; bases outside the gene matches: 6. The DNA of the CDR3 is TGTGCCAGTAACCATCAGGGGGACTCTGGAAACACCATATATTTT. Translating it yields CASNHQGDSGNTIYF.

This clone was counted a single time. The V call is TRBV9, the J call TRBJ2-1, with a weak D call TRBD2 (5 bases). The CDR3 extends over 15 amino acids. The V end lost 6 bases, the J end lost 4 bases, and 17 bases lay between the germline ends. Germline CDR1 and CDR2: SGDLS and YYNGEE. CDR3: CASTAVGGSYNEQFF. The CDR3 bases are TGTGCCAGCACCGCAGTAGGAGGTTCTTACAATGAGCAGTTCTTC. Full variable domain (remainder filled in from reference TRBV9 and TRBJ2-1): DSGVTQTPKHLITATGQRVTLRCSPRSGDLSVYWYQQSLDQGLQFLIQYYNGEERAKGNILERFSAQQFPDLHSELNLSSLELGDSALYFCASTAVGGSYNEQFFGPGTRLTVL.

The gene calls are TRBV6-5 and TRBJ2-5, with 7 bases aligning to TRBD1. This CDR3 has 14 residues. Germline V gene sequence: CDR1 MNHEY, CDR2 SVGAGI. Trimming cost V 4 bases and J 4 bases; bases outside gene matches: 6. The CDR3 reads CASSLENRGETQYF. The CDR3 DNA follows: TGTGCCAGCAGTTTAGAGAACAGGGGAGAGACCCAGTACTTC.

This chain joins TRBV29-1 and TRBJ2-2, with 11 bases aligning to TRBD1. The junction had 9 bases not matched to a gene; V was cut back by 5 bases and J by 4 bases. The V gene's germline CDR1 is SQVTM and CDR2 ANQGSEA. This CDR3 comprises 16 residues. CDR3 bases: TGCAGCGTTTCCAAATCCGGGACAGGGGGCACCGGGGAGCTGTTTTTT. Protein sequence: CSVSKSGTGGTGELFF.

V usage is TRBV5-4 and J usage is TRBJ2-3, with 13 bases that match TRBD2. After removal of 5 bases from V and 1 base from J, the junction contained 10 bases not matched to a gene. CDR1 and CDR2 from the germline V gene are SGHNT and YYREEE (reference sequence). CDR3 length: 18 residues. The CDR3 sequence is CASRRETSGGSRTDTQYF. CDR3 in DNA: TGTGCCAGCAGGCGCGAGACTAGCGGGGGGAGTCGCACAGATACGCAGTATTTT.

The chain employs TRBV6-2 or TRBV6-3 and TRBJ2-7, with a possible D match to TRBD1 (6 bases). V was cut by 0 bases and J by 7 bases, with 16 bases left in between. CDR1 MNHEY and CDR2 SVGEGT come from the germline V gene. This CDR3 comprises 15 residues. The CDR3 is CASSYSRGLTGEQYF. The CDR3 DNA is TGTGCCAGCAGTTACTCGAGGGGGTTGACGGGAGAGCAGTACTTC.

The V gene is TRBV9, the J gene TRBJ1-1; 7 bases match TRBD1. Germline V gene data show CDR1 as SGDLS and CDR2 as YYNGEE. J gave up 4 bases and V 4 bases, and 7 bases lay outside the gene matches. The CDR3 sequence is 14 residues long. The CDR3 spells CASSPRGLGTEAFF. The CDR3 DNA is TGTGCCAGCAGCCCTAGGGGGCTTGGCACTGAAGCTTTCTTT. The full variable domain, completed using reference TRBV9 and TRBJ1-1, is DSGVTQTPKHLITATGQRVTLRCSPRSGDLSVYWYQQSLDQGLQFLIQYYNGEERAKGNILERFSAQQFPDLHSELNLSSLELGDSALYFCASSPRGLGTEAFFGQGTRLTVV.

The V and J genes are TRBV7-2 and TRBJ1-1; tentatively, D is TRBD1 (5 bases). V was clipped by 7 bases and J by 5 bases, with 14 bases between them. CDR1 and CDR2 from the germline V gene are SGHTA and FQGNSA. This CDR3 has 13 amino acids. The CDR3, as DNA: TGTGCCAGCACGAGGGAGGGGAGGACTGAAGCTTTCTTT. This sequence encodes CASTREGRTEAFF.

V and J are TRBV7-2 and TRBJ1-3, with D tentatively TRBD1 (6 bases). The CDR3 has 15 residues. CDR1 SGHTA and CDR2 FQGNSA come from the germline V gene. V was clipped by 4 bases and J by 9 bases, with 19 bases between them. Written as DNA, the CDR3 is TGTGCCAGCAGCTCCCAATCCGGACAGAGCGGCACCATATATTTT. It translates to CASSSQSGQSGTIYF.

The chain couples TRBV4-1 to TRBJ1-3; TRBD1 matches at 8 bases. This CDR3 has 18 residues. Germline CDR1 reads MGHRA; CDR2 reads YSYEKL. Trimming took 3 bases from V and 3 from J; bases not matched to a gene: 13. The CDR3 bases are TGCGCCAGCAGCCACCGCGCGACTCAGGGGGCGAATGGAAACACCATATATTTT. Encoded protein: CASSHRATQGANGNTIYF.

This sequence joins TRBV28 and TRBJ1-1; 7 nucleotides match TRBD1. The CDR3 loop spans 12 amino acids. Germline lookup yields CDR1 MDHEN and CDR2 SYDVKM. Losses at the gene ends were 6 bases for V and 11 bases for J; bases not matched to a gene: 9. The CDR3 coding sequence is TGTGCCAGCAGCATCCCAGGGGGACCGGCTTTCTTT. Translation: CASSIPGGPAFF.

This clone appeared a single time. The V gene is TRBV10-1, the J gene TRBJ1-4; TRBD1 agrees at 7 bases. Germline CDR1 reads WNHNN; CDR2 reads SYGVQD (reference sequence). The CDR3 totals 14 residues. V was pared by 0 bases and J by 8 bases, with 3 bases of the junction left unmatched. CDR3 protein: CASSESDRKEKLFF. In DNA form, the CDR3 reads TGCGCCAGCAGTGAGTCGGACAGGAAGGAAAAACTGTTTTTT.

The CDR3 DNA reads TGTGCCAGCAGTCTACGGGGAGCAGGAGAGACCCAGTACTTC. This codes for CASSLRGAGETQYF. The V gene is TRBV28, the J gene TRBJ2-5; a possible D gene is TRBD2 (5 bases). Germline V CDR1 and CDR2: MDHEN, SYDVKM. V lost 5 bases and J 4 bases, leaving 14 bases between the germline ends. CDR3 length: 14 amino acids.

This chain connects TRBV28 to TRBJ1-5, with D maybe TRBD1 (5 bases). V was clipped by 6 bases and J by 6 bases, with 21 bases between them. Germline CDR1 reads MDHEN; CDR2 reads SYDVKM. The CDR3 loop spans 16 amino acids. The CDR3 region is CASSGPSAGRRQPQHF. DNA for the CDR3: TGTGCCAGCAGCGGTCCCTCCGCGGGGCGTCGTCAGCCCCAGCATTTT.

The V call is TRBV7-3, the J call TRBJ2-7; D unclear. Germline values: CDR1 SGHTA, CDR2 FQGTGA. The CDR3 extends over 12 amino acids. Trimming shortened V by 5 bases and J by 4 bases, and 9 bases separated the two germline ends. The chain's CDR3 is CASSETGYEQYF. As DNA, the CDR3 is TGTGCCAGCAGCGAGACTGGTTACGAGCAGTACTTC.

The rearrangement links TRBV7-3 to TRBJ2-1, with D possibly matching TRBD2 (6 bases). Germline CDR1 reads SGHTA; CDR2 reads FQGTGA. V lost 5 bases to trimming and J lost 6 bases, with 17 bases between them. There are 15 residues in the CDR3. For the CDR3, the DNA is TGTGCCAGCAGCCTCGCGACTAGTTTCAGCAATGAGCAGTTCTTC. This sequence encodes CASSLATSFSNEQFF. The full variable domain, completed using reference TRBV7-3 and TRBJ2-1, is GAGVSQTPSNKVTEKGKYVELRCDPISGHTALYWYRQSLGQGPEFLIYFQGTGAADDSGLPNDRFFAVRPEGSVSTLKIQRTERGDSAVYLCASSLATSFSNEQFFGPGTRLTVL.

Comments on this clone: This sample includes further DNA sequences coding for the same CDR3. This chain uses TRBV7-9 with TRBJ2-7; 8 nucleotides align to TRBD2. V was clipped by 5 bases and J by 2 bases; unmatched bases: 8. CDR3 length: 15 residues. The germline gives CDR1 SEHNR, CDR2 FQNEAQ (reference sequence). CDR3 sequence reads: CASSLLAGGPYEQYF. The CDR3 nucleotides read TGTGCCAGCAGCCTTCTGGCGGGAGGCCCCTACGAGCAGTACTTC.

The V and J genes are TRBV7-9 and TRBJ1-2; 7 nucleotides match TRBD1. This CDR3 is 16 amino acids long. Germline V lookup: CDR1 SEHNR, CDR2 FQNEAQ (reference sequence). Trimming took 0 bases from V and 3 from J; bases not matched to a gene: 7. DNA for the CDR3: TGTGCCAGCAGCTTAGCGATCGTCGGGACAGACTATGGCTACACCTTC. Its translation: CASSLAIVGTDYGYTF.

The rearrangement uses TRBV6-6 and TRBJ1-2, with a tentative D call TRBD1 (6 bases). V gave up 6 bases and J gave up 0 bases, with 17 bases separating them. The CDR3 is made up of 16 amino acids. CDR1 MNHNY and CDR2 SVGAGI come from the germline V gene (reference sequence). The CDR3 region has the DNA TGTGCCAGCAGCCAAATAGGGACAACCGCTAACTATGGCTACACCTTC. Encoded protein: CASSQIGTTANYGYTF.

The chain has TRBV30 and TRBJ1-2, with D possibly TRBD1 on 5 matching bases. The CDR3 totals 11 residues. Trimming removed 5 bases at V and 5 bases at J, with 9 bases between. Germline V gene data show CDR1 as GTSNPN and CDR2 as SVGIG (reference sequence). CDR3 nucleotide sequence: TGTGCCTGGCAGAGACAGTATGGCTACACCTTC. As protein: CAWQRQYGYTF.

The gene calls are TRBV25-1 and TRBJ2-1; 14 bases fit TRBD2. This CDR3 comprises 16 residues. With 3 bases clipped from V and 9 bases from J, the junction kept 7 bases outside the gene matches. Germline V gene sequence: CDR1 MGHDK, CDR2 SYGVNS. The CDR3 here is CASSEGLAGATSEQFF. The CDR3 nucleotides read TGTGCCAGCAGTGAGGGACTAGCGGGAGCTACGAGTGAGCAGTTCTTC.

The chain is built from TRBV28 and TRBJ1-5, with unresolved D. Germline CDR1 and CDR2: MDHEN and SYDVKM. This CDR3 has 15 amino acids. V lost 1 base and J lost 3, with 10 bases in between. The CDR3 loop is CASSLFRGFNQPQHF. Here the CDR3 DNA reads TGTGCCAGCAGTTTATTCCGGGGTTTCAATCAGCCCCAGCATTTT.